This T cell receptor (beta chain) was recovered during a study of T cell responses to AZD1222 COVID-19 vaccine. Study-level background: Analyses pooled second doses at about 4 or about 12 weeks. Study outcomes and limitations: The number of AZD1222 recipients seropositive at baseline was only six. Most donors were white British, females outnumbered males, and clonal diversity was possibly underestimated. Spike-specific TCR depth and breadth grew after two AZD1222 doses.

Trimming removed 4 bases from V and 10 bases from J, with 14 bases in between. Looked up from germline, CDR1 is SGHTA and CDR2 is FQGNSA. CDR3 size: 14 residues. As regards this clone: What it binds is unknown.

The repertoire was sequenced with immunoSEQ multiplex PCR; TCRdb's copy has only in-frame clones and lacks some. The table lists about 72,000 clones, around 90% of them singletons. This receptor was identified in an adult in good health. This chain connects TRBV7-2 to TRBJ1-6, with D unclear. The material was peripheral blood, obtained on day 0 of AZD1222 vaccination. The CDR3 nucleotides are TGTGCCAGCAGCTGGGGAGACTTGGGATCACCCCTCCACTTT. Translating gives CASSWGDLGSPLHF.